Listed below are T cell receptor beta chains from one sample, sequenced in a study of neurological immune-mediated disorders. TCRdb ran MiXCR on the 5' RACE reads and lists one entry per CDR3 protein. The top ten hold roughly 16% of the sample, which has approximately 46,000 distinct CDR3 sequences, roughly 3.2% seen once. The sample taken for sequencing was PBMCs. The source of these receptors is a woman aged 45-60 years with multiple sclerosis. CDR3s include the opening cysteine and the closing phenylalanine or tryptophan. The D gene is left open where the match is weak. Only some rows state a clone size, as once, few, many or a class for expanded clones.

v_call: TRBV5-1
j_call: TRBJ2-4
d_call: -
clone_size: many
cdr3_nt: TGCGCCAGCAGCTTGAGGAGAGGGGACCTAGCCAAAAACATTCAGTACTTC
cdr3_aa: CASSLRRGDLAKNIQYF

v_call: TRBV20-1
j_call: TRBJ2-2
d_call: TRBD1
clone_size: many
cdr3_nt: TGCAGTGCTGGGACAGGGCGCACCGGGGAGCTGTTTTTT
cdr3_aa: CSAGTGRTGELFF

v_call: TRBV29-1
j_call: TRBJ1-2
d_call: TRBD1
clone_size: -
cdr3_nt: TGCAGCACCCTAAAGGGGGCATATGGCTACACCTTC
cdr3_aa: CSTLKGAYGYTF

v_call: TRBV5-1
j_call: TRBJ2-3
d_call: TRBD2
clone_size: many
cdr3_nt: TGCGCCAGCAGCGCCGGGACTAGCGAGAGCACAGATACGCAGTATTTT
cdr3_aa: CASSAGTSESTDTQYF

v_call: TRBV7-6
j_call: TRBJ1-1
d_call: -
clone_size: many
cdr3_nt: TGTGCCAGCAGCAAGCGACAGGCGGGCACTGAAGCTTTCTTT
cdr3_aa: CASSKRQAGTEAFF

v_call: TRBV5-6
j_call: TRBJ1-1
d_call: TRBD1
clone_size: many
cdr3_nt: TGTGCCAGCAGCTTGGGACAGGGGTCTGGTTGGCTGGTTGGGACTGAAGCTTTCTTT
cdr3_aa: CASSLGQGSGWLVGTEAFF

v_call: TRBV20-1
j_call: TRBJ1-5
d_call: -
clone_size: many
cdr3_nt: TGCAGTGCTAGGCAGACAGGCGCCAGAGATCAGCCCCAGCATTTT
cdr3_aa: CSARQTGARDQPQHF

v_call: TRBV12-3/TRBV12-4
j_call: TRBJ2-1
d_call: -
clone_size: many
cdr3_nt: TGTGCCAGCACCCTGGCTGATGAGCAGTTCTTC
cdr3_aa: CASTLADEQFF

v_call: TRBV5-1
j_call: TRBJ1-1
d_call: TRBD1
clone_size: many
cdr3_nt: TGCGCCAGCAGCTTGGAAGGGACAGGACTAGAAGCTTTCTTT
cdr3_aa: CASSLEGTGLEAFF

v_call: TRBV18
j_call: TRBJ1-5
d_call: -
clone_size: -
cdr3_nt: TGTGCCAGCTCACGTGGAGGGGGTAATCAGCCCCAGAATTTT
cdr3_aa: CASSRGGGNQPQNF

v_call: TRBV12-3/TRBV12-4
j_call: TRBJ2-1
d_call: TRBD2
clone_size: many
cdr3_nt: TGTGCCAGCAGTCCAAGCGGGGGGTACCACAATGAGCAGTTCTTC
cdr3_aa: CASSPSGGYHNEQFF

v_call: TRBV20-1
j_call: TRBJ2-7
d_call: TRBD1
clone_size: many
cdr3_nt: TGCAGTGCAACGGGACAGGGGGCGTCCTACGAGCAGTACTTC
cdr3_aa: CSATGQGASYEQYF

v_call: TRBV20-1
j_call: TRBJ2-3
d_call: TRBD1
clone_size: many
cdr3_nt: TGCAGTGCAAGGGACAGTTCCTCAGATACGCAGTATTTT
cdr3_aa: CSARDSSSDTQYF

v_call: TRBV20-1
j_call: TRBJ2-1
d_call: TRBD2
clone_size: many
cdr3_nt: TGCAGTGCTAGAGACTCTAGCGGGGGGCTTTTTGCCAGGTACAATGAGCAGTTCTTC
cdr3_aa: CSARDSSGGLFARYNEQFF

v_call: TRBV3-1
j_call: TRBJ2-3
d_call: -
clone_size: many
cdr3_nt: TGTGCCAGCAGCCAAGAACATCTAGCGAGAGCAGATACGCAGTATTTT
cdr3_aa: CASSQEHLARADTQYF

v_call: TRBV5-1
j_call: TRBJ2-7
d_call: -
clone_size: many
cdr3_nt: TGCGCCAGCAGCTTTGGTCTGGGTGATCTCTACGAGCAGTACTTC
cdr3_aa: CASSFGLGDLYEQYF

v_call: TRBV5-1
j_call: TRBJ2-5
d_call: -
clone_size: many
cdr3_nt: TGCGCCAGCAGCCTGGGGGCCAGCCGGCAGACCCAGTACTTC
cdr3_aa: CASSLGASRQTQYF

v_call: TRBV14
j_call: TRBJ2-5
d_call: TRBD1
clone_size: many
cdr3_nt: TGTGCCAGCAGCCCTCTCGGACAGGCCCAAGAGACCCAGTACTTC
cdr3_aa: CASSPLGQAQETQYF

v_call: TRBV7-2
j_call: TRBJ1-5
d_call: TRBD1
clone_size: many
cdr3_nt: TGTGCCAGCAGCCCTCCAGGGGGCGTTAATCAGCCCCAGCATTTT
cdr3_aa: CASSPPGGVNQPQHF

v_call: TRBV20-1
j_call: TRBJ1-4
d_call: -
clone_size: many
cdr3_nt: TGCAGTGCCGCAAACCTCGGGGAACTGTTTTTT
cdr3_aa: CSAANLGELFF

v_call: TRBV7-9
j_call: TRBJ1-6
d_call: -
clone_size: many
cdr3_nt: TGTGCCAGCAGCTTAGTAGACGGGAGTACTTCACCCCTCCACTTT
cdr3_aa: CASSLVDGSTSPLHF

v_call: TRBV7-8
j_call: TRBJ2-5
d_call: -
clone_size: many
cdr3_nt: TGTGCCAGCAGCTTAACGGGTTGGGGAGAGACCCAGTACTTC
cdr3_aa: CASSLTGWGETQYF

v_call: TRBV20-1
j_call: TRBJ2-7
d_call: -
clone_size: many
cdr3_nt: TGCAGTGCTAGATTAGCTCTGGGCGACGAGCAGTACTTC
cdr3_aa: CSARLALGDEQYF

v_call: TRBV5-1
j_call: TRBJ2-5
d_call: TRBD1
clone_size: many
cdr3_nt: TGCGCCAGCAGCCTTACCGACAGGGGAGAGGAGACCCAGTACTTC
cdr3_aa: CASSLTDRGEETQYF

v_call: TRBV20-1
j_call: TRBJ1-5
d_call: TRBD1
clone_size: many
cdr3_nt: TGCAGTGCTAGGCTTTCCGGGACAGGGCAGGATCAGCCCCAGCATTTT
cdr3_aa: CSARLSGTGQDQPQHF

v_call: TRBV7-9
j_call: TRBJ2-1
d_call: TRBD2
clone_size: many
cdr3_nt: TGTGCCAGCAGCTCGTTAGCGGGAGGAACAAATGAGCAGTTCTTC
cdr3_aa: CASSSLAGGTNEQFF

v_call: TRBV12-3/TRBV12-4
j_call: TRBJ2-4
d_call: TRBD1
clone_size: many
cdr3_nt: TGTGCCAGCAGTTTTCGGACAGGGGGCATCAAAAACATTCAGTACTTC
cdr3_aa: CASSFRTGGIKNIQYF

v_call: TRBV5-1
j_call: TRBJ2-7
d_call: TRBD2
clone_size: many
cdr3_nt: TGCGCCAGCAGCTTGCTTCCTTCTAGCGGGCCCCCCTACGAGCAGTACTTC
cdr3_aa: CASSLLPSSGPPYEQYF

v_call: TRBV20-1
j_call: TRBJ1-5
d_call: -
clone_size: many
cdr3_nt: TGCAGTGCTGCCGGGCCTAGCAATCAGCCCCAGCATTTT
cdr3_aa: CSAAGPSNQPQHF

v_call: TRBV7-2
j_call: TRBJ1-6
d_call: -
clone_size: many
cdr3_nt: TGTGCCAGCAGCACAAGCATGGGGAAGGGTTCACCCCTCCACTTT
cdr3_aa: CASSTSMGKGSPLHF

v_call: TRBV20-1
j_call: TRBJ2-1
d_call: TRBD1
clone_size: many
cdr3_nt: TGCAGTGCCACGGACAGGGGGAGTTGGTCGGCGCAGTTCTTC
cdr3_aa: CSATDRGSWSAQFF

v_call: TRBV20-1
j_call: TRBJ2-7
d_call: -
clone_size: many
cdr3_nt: TGCAGTGCTGTGGGCCTGTCCTACGAGCAGTACTTC
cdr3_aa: CSAVGLSYEQYF

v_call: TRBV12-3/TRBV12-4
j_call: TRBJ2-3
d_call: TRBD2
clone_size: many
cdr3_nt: TGTGCCAGCAGTTCCGGGACTACCCGCACAGATACGCAGTATTTT
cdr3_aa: CASSSGTTRTDTQYF

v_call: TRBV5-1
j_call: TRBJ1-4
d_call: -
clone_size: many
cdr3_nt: TGCGCCAGCAGCTTCGGACGGGGTAGCGAAAAACTGTTTTTT
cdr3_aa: CASSFGRGSEKLFF

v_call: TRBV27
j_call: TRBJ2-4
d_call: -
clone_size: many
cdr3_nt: TGTGCCAGCAGTGATGCCAGTGTAGCCAAAAACATTCAGTACTTC
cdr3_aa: CASSDASVAKNIQYF

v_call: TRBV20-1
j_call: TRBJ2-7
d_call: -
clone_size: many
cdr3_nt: TGCAGTGCTAGAGCGGCTTCTTCCTACGAGCAGTACTTC
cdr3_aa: CSARAASSYEQYF

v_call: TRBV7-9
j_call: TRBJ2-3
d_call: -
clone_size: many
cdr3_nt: TGTGCCAGCAGCTTAGTTGGTGGAATCGGAGATACGCAGTATTTT
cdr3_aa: CASSLVGGIGDTQYF

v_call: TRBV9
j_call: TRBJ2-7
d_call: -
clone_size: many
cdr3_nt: TGTGCCAGCAGCCCCAACCCGTCGGACCGGCCAGGGCAGTACTTC
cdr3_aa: CASSPNPSDRPGQYF

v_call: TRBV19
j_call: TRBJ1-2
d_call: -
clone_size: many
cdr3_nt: TGTGCCAGTAGGAGCCCCGAGTACTATGGCTACACCTTC
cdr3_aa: CASRSPEYYGYTF

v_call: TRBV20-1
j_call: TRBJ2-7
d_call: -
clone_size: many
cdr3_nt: TGCAGTGCTAGAGATTGGCTAGGAGGCTACGAGCAGTACTTC
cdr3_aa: CSARDWLGGYEQYF

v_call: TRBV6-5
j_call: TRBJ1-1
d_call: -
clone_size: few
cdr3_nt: TGTGCCAGCAGTTGGGGGGGAAGTGTAGGCACTGAAGCTTTCTTT
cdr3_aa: CASSWGGSVGTEAFF